Following are 27 T cell receptor beta chains from one sample sequenced in a study of blood T cell repertoires in COVID-19. The repertoire was sequenced with immunoSEQ multiplex PCR; TCRdb's copy has only in-frame clones and lacks some. The sample has a few hundred thousand clones, around 87% seen once. The specimen sequenced was PBMCs or T cells enriched from blood (not recorded which). The receptors were gathered from a young man who had recovered from COVID-19.

The chain uses TRBV19 and TRBJ2-5, with 10 bases aligning to TRBD2. The CDR3 runs to 16 residues. Germline CDR1 is LNHDA and CDR2 is SQIVND (reference sequence). The V and J ends lost 4 bases and 4 bases, in that order; junction bases with no gene match: 9. This CDR3 reads CASSTRIAGGRETQYF. CDR3 in DNA: TGTGCCAGTAGTACGCGGATAGCGGGAGGTAGAGAGACCCAGTACTTC.

The rearrangement joins TRBV5-1 to TRBJ1-2; D ambiguous. CDR1 is SGHRS, CDR2 YFSETQ, per germline. This CDR3 is built from 17 residues. V lost 4 bases, J lost 0 bases, and 19 bases lay in between. As DNA, the CDR3 is TGCGCCAGCAGCGCGGGCCCCACCGGGAACCCTAACTATGGCTACACCTTC. Its protein product is CASSAGPTGNPNYGYTF. Supplemented by reference TRBV5-1 and TRBJ1-2, the full variable domain reads KAGVTQTPRYLIKTRGQQVTLSCSPISGHRSVSWYQQTPGQGLQFLFEYFSETQRNKGNFPGRFSGRQFSNSRSEMNVSTLELGDSALYLCASSAGPTGNPNYGYTFGSGTRLTVV.

The V call is TRBV5-4, the J call TRBJ2-7; 8 nucleotides align to TRBD1. The germline V gene has CDR1 SGHNT and CDR2 YYREEE (reference sequence). V dropped 9 bases and J dropped 4; count of bases not matched to a gene: 6. This CDR3 spans 12 amino acids. The CDR3 here is CAMRQGSYEQYF. CDR3 nucleotide sequence: TGTGCCATGCGACAGGGGAGTTACGAGCAGTACTTC.

Comments on this clone: This CDR3 is also generated by other DNA sequences in the sample. The chain combines TRBV29-1 with TRBJ1-4, with 9 bases lining up with TRBD1. Unmatched junction bases numbered 2, after V lost 5 bases and J lost 4 bases. This CDR3 comprises 13 residues. Germline-derived CDR1 and CDR2 are SQVTM and ANQGSEA. This CDR3 is CSVPGQGNEKLFF. CDR3 nucleotides: TGCAGCGTTCCGGGACAGGGTAATGAAAAACTGTTTTTT. Together with reference TRBV29-1 and TRBJ1-4, the CDR3 gives the full variable domain: SAVISQKPSRDICQRGTSLTIQCQVDSQVTMMFWYRQQPGQSLTLIATANQGSEATYESGFVIDKFPISRPNLTFSTLTVSNMSPEDSSIYLCSVPGQGNEKLFFGSGTQLSVL.

V usage is TRBV27 and J usage is TRBJ2-2; tentatively, D is TRBD1 (6 bases). The germline V and J ends were trimmed by 9 bases and 7 bases, with 15 bases remaining between them. Germline V gene data show CDR1 as MNHEY and CDR2 as SMNVEV (reference sequence). The CDR3 totals 13 residues. CDR3 nucleotide sequence: TGTGCCAGTGTGGGGGCGATCGGCGGGGAGCTGTTTTTT. Translation gives CASVGAIGGELFF.

This chain joins TRBV5-4 and TRBJ2-1; 8 bases align to TRBD2. V gave up 4 bases and J gave up 1 base; unmatched junction bases: 4. The CDR3 spans 15 residues. Germline V gives CDR1 SGHNT, CDR2 YYREEE (reference sequence). The DNA for the CDR3 is TGTGCCAGCAGCCGCACTAGCGGATCCTACAATGAGCAGTTCTTC. It translates to CASSRTSGSYNEQFF. Full variable domain (missing parts from reference TRBV5-4 and TRBJ2-1): ETGVTQSPTHLIKTRGQQVTLRCSSQSGHNTVSWYQQALGQGPQFIFQYYREEENGRGNFPPRFSGLQFPNYSSELNVNALELDDSALYLCASSRTSGSYNEQFFGPGTRLTVL.

The chain employs TRBV5-1 and TRBJ1-1; D is possibly TRBD1 (5 bases). This CDR3 region has 13 residues. Germline V gene lookup returns CDR1 SGHRS and CDR2 YFSETQ. The ends were cut back, 3 bases at V and 4 bases at J, with 10 bases in the middle. The CDR3 spells CASSSPTATEAFF. CDR3 nucleotide sequence: TGCGCCAGCAGCTCCCCGACAGCCACTGAAGCTTTCTTT.

CDR3 residues: CASSEALAGADEQFF. As DNA, the CDR3 is TGTGCCAGCAGTGAAGCCCTAGCGGGAGCCGATGAGCAGTTCTTC. The rearrangement links TRBV6-1 to TRBJ2-1; 10 nucleotides align to TRBD2. Germline V lookup: CDR1 MNHNS, CDR2 SASEGT. CDR3 size: 15 residues. V lost 0 bases and J lost 8; bases outside the gene matches: 4.

The V gene is TRBV10-2, the J gene TRBJ1-3; 7 nucleotides line up with TRBD1. Germline V gives CDR1 WSHSY, CDR2 SAAADI. The V and J ends lost 3 bases and 1 base, in that order; junction bases with no gene match: 6. The CDR3 runs 16 residues. The CDR3, as DNA: TGCGCCAGCAGTGAACCGACAGGGATATCTGGAAACACCATATATTTT. It translates to CASSEPTGISGNTIYF.

The chain combines TRBV20-1 with TRBJ2-2; 8 nucleotides line up with TRBD1. This CDR3 region has 15 residues. After removal of 3 bases from V and 7 bases from J, the junction contained 10 bases not matched to a gene. Germline CDR1 DFQATT, CDR2 SNEGSKA (reference sequence). The CDR3 coding sequence is TGCAGTGCTAGTTCACGGACAGGGCTTCGCGGGGAGCTGTTTTTT. Translating gives CSASSRTGLRGELFF.

This sequence joins TRBV20-1 and TRBJ1-1; TRBD1 agrees at 9 bases. V was pared by 3 bases and J by 5 bases, with 4 bases of the junction left unmatched. This CDR3 comprises 13 residues. Germline CDR1 and CDR2: DFQATT and SNEGSKA (reference sequence). Here the CDR3 reads CSASNRGQTEAFF. CDR3 nucleotide sequence: TGCAGTGCTAGTAACAGGGGGCAAACTGAAGCTTTCTTT.

This chain links TRBV18 with TRBJ1-4, with TRBD1 matching over 9 bases. Germline V gene sequence: CDR1 KGHSH, CDR2 LQKENI. The trim removed 5 bases at V and 5 bases at J, leaving 3 bases unmatched. The CDR3 sequence is 14 residues long. Here the CDR3 reads CASSSDRGNEKLFF. The CDR3 DNA reads TGTGCCAGCTCATCGGACAGGGGAAATGAAAAACTGTTTTTT.

The V call is TRBV18, the J call TRBJ1-2; D is unclear. Between the trimmed V and J ends, which lost 11 bases and 2 bases, there was a span of 18 bases. The CDR3 consists of 14 residues. Per the germline V gene, CDR1 is KGHSH and CDR2 is LQKENI. CDR3 bases: TGTGCCTCAACCGTCGGGATTCAGAACTATGGCTACACCTTC. It codes for CASTVGIQNYGYTF.

J is TRBJ1-2 and V is TRBV19; 8 bases map to TRBD1. The CDR3 is made up of 14 amino acids. CDR1 is LNHDA and CDR2 is SQIVND in the germline V gene (reference sequence). V shed 3 bases and J 4 bases; nucleotides not matched to a gene: 4. CDR3: CASSIQGAFYGYTF. CDR3 nucleotides: TGTGCCAGTAGTATCCAGGGGGCCTTCTATGGCTACACCTTC.

This clone was seen a handful of times. The J gene is TRBJ1-3, the V gene TRBV28, with TRBD1 identical over 8 bases. Germline loops: CDR1 MDHEN, CDR2 SYDVKM. The CDR3 totals 15 residues. V gave up 5 bases and J gave up 4 bases; unmatched junction bases: 7. The CDR3 DNA sequence: TGTGCCAGCAGTAAGGACAGGGCCTTCGGAAACACCATATATTTT. Translated, it gives CASSKDRAFGNTIYF.

This rearrangement joins TRBV28 to TRBJ1-1; TRBD1 is a possible D gene (5 bases). The length of the CDR3 is 11 residues. V lost 6 bases and J 11 bases, leaving 13 bases between the germline ends. Germline V gives CDR1 MDHEN, CDR2 SYDVKM. The chain's CDR3 is CASRGLSWAFF. The CDR3 region has the DNA TGTGCCAGCAGGGGACTGTCTTGGGCTTTCTTT.

In its sample, this clone was seen once. The rearrangement links TRBV19 to TRBJ2-2; 10 nucleotides line up with TRBD2. Germline lookup yields CDR1 LNHDA and CDR2 SQIVND (reference sequence). This CDR3 has 17 amino acids. The trim removed 7 bases at V and 9 bases at J, leaving 17 bases unmatched. The CDR3 loop reads CASKSSGSSLPPRELFF. In nucleotides, the CDR3 is TGTGCCAGTAAGTCTAGCGGGAGTTCTCTACCGCCCAGGGAGCTGTTTTTT.

The genes are TRBV30 and TRBJ2-3; possibly TRBD2 for D (6 bases). The V end lost 2 bases, the J end lost 6 bases, and 12 bases lay between the germline ends. The CDR3 is 13 residues long. In germline, CDR1 is GTSNPN, CDR2 SVGIG (reference sequence). In nucleotides, the CDR3 is TGTGCCTGGAGTTTCGGGAGTACCGATACGCAGTATTTT. As protein: CAWSFGSTDTQYF.

The genes are TRBV3-1 (or the pseudogene TRBV3-2) and TRBJ1-2, with D possibly TRBD1 on 5 matching bases. Trimming pared 0 bases from V and 9 bases from J, leaving 11 bases between. Germline CDR1 LGHDT, CDR2 YNNKEL (reference sequence). The CDR3 sequence is 13 residues long. DNA for the CDR3: TGTGCCAGCAGCCAAGAGGGGCCTCTTAGCTACACCTTC. Protein: CASSQEGPLSYTF.

This clone was found once. This sequence joins TRBV7-2 and TRBJ2-5; D might be TRBD1 (6 bases). The V end lost 5 bases, the J end lost 6 bases, and 16 bases lay between the germline ends. The germline V gene has CDR1 SGHTA and CDR2 FQGNSA. This CDR3 region has 14 residues. The CDR3 sequence is CASSGVGQRQTQYF. The CDR3 bases are TGTGCCAGCAGCGGGGTAGGACAGAGACAGACCCAGTACTTC.

In the case of this clone: Other DNA sequences of this sample code for an identical CDR3. The J gene is TRBJ2-7, the V gene TRBV29-1; D gene unclear. CDR1 and CDR2 (germline): SQVTM, ANQGSEA. CDR3 length: 10 residues. With 4 bases removed from V and 6 bases from J, the gap between germline ends came to 7 bases. The CDR3 nucleotides read TGCAGCGTTGGTGGAGTCGAGCAGTACTTC. This gives the protein CSVGGVEQYF.

The chain links TRBV20-1 to TRBJ1-1; D is uncertain. Trimming pared 3 bases from V and 2 bases from J, leaving 13 bases between. CDR3 size: 14 residues. In germline, CDR1 is DFQATT, CDR2 SNEGSKA (reference sequence). The CDR3 sequence is CSASWAAFNTEAFF. The CDR3, as DNA: TGCAGTGCTAGTTGGGCAGCCTTCAACACTGAAGCTTTCTTT.

This sequence joins TRBV12-3 or TRBV12-4 and TRBJ1-2; TRBD1 matches 12 bases. With V trimmed by 8 bases and J by 6 bases, 4 bases remained unmatched. The CDR3 extends over 13 amino acids. CDR3 DNA: TGTGCCAGCGGGACAGGGGGCGCCGATGGCTACACCTTC. Encoded protein: CASGTGGADGYTF.

The chain joins TRBV7-9 to TRBJ2-1; D is possibly TRBD1 (6 bases). The germline V gene encodes CDR1 SEHNR and CDR2 FQNEAQ (reference sequence). Trimming took 4 bases from V and 0 from J, leaving 19 bases between them. The CDR3 has 18 amino acids. CDR3 bases: TGTGCCAGCAGCTCTAGAGGGGGTGGAATGAGCTCCTACAATGAGCAGTTCTTC. Its translation: CASSSRGGGMSSYNEQFF. The full variable domain, its missing parts supplied by reference TRBV7-9 and TRBJ2-1, is DTGVSQNPRHKITKRGQNVTFRCDPISEHNRLYWYRQTLGQGPEFLTYFQNEAQLEKSRLLSDRFSAERPKGSFSTLEIQRTEQGDSAMYLCASSSRGGGMSSYNEQFFGPGTRLTVL.

The chain is built from TRBV9 and TRBJ1-6; D uncertain. V lost 4 bases to trimming and J lost 3 bases, with 2 bases between them. The CDR3 runs to 12 residues. Germline loops: CDR1 SGDLS, CDR2 YYNGEE. The CDR3 reads CASSHYNSPLHF. CDR3 DNA: TGTGCCAGCAGCCACTATAATTCACCCCTCCACTTT.

V is TRBV6-2 or TRBV6-3 and J is TRBJ1-5; no firm D call. Germline values: CDR1 MNHEY, CDR2 SVGEGT. The CDR3 length is 16 residues. V was trimmed by 2 bases and J by 4 bases, leaving 15 bases between them. CDR3 in DNA: TGTGCCAGCAGTTACAGCGGGCGGACCTCAAATCAGCCCCAGCATTTT. It is translated as CASSYSGRTSNQPQHF.

Concerning this clone itself: Mismatch with germline at one junction end may stem from a read error. The rearrangement joins TRBV7-9 to TRBJ2-1, with 7 bases matching TRBD1. The germline V gene encodes CDR1 SEHNR and CDR2 FQNEAQ (reference sequence). The CDR3 is made up of 12 amino acids. The CDR3 sequence: CASSSGQVVGVF. CDR3 in DNA: TGTGCCAGTTCATCCGGACAGGTCGTAGGGGTCTTC.